These 17 T cell receptor beta chains came from one sample sequenced in a study of cytomegalovirus exposure and HLA in healthy donors. Profiled with immunoSEQ multiplex PCR; TCRdb holds only in-frame clones, not every one. The table includes approximately 300,000 clones, just over 85% detected once. What was sequenced was PBMCs. The receptor source for this set is a woman in her late teens or twenties in good health and CMV-seronegative.

The rearrangement joins TRBV11-1 to TRBJ2-6; D possibly corresponds to TRBD1 (5 bases). The CDR3 runs 17 residues. Per the germline V gene, CDR1 is SGHAT and CDR2 is FQDESV (reference sequence). Between the trimmed V and J ends, which lost 7 bases and 0 bases, there was a span of 16 bases. The CDR3 sequence is CASIADSLISGANVLTF. The CDR3 DNA follows: TGTGCCAGCATCGCCGACAGCCTTATCTCTGGGGCCAACGTCCTGACTTTC.

This chain joins TRBV5-6 and TRBJ1-1; 7 bases match TRBD1. This CDR3 spans 16 amino acids. J lost 4 bases, V lost 3 bases, and 12 bases had no gene match. CDR1 and CDR2 (germline): SGHDT, YYEEEE. The CDR3 sequence: CASSSPTRGRVTEAFF. In nucleotides, the CDR3 is TGTGCCAGCAGCTCCCCAACGAGGGGGCGGGTCACTGAAGCTTTCTTT.

V gene TRBV4-2 combines with J gene TRBJ2-1; the D is unclear. Per germline, CDR1 LGHNA and CDR2 YNFKEQ. The CDR3 runs to 13 residues. The V end lost 1 base, the J end lost 4 bases, and 5 bases lay between the germline ends. CDR3 amino acids: CASSQAVYNEQFF. In nucleotides, the CDR3 is TGTGCCAGCAGCCAAGCCGTTTACAATGAGCAGTTCTTC.

This clone was seen only once. The chain carries TRBV29-1 and TRBJ1-4, with unresolved D. With 4 bases removed from V and 8 bases from J, the gap between germline ends came to 14 bases. Germline V lookup: CDR1 SQVTM, CDR2 ANQGSEA. This CDR3 is built from 13 residues. CDR3 sequence: CSVARGGEEKLFF. As DNA, the CDR3 is TGCAGCGTTGCTCGGGGAGGAGAGGAAAAACTGTTTTTT.

The CDR3 sequence is CASSIGHPRDYGYTF. CDR3 in DNA: TGTGCCAGCAGCATTGGACACCCAAGGGACTATGGCTACACCTTC. The genes are TRBV28 and TRBJ1-2, with a possible D match to TRBD1 (5 bases). CDR3 size: 15 residues. V lost 6 bases, J lost 3 bases, and 17 bases lay in between. Looked up from germline, CDR1 is MDHEN and CDR2 is SYDVKM.

V is TRBV27 and J is TRBJ2-1; a possible D gene is TRBD2 (5 bases). CDR1 is MNHEY, CDR2 SMNVEV, per germline (reference sequence). The CDR3 is 16 residues long. Trimming shortened V by 2 bases and J by 1 base, and 12 bases separated the two germline ends. In DNA form, the CDR3 reads TGTGCCAGCAGTTTAATTGAGGGTCTATCCTACAATGAGCAGTTCTTC. This encodes CASSLIEGLSYNEQFF.

The chain combines TRBV7-2 with TRBJ2-3; D might be TRBD2 (5 bases). Trimming shortened V by 1 base and J by 2 bases, and 7 bases separated the two germline ends. The CDR3 runs 14 residues. Germline assignment: CDR1 SGHTA and CDR2 FQGNSA. Here the CDR3 reads CASSLGRTTDTQYF. In DNA form, the CDR3 reads TGTGCCAGCAGCTTAGGGAGGACCACAGATACGCAGTATTTT.

This rearrangement joins TRBV5-5 to TRBJ2-7, with D possibly being TRBD2 (6 bases). The germline V gene has CDR1 SGHKS and CDR2 YYEKEE (reference sequence). Deletions cut 4 bases from V and 3 bases from J, with 17 bases between. CDR3 length: 15 amino acids. The chain's CDR3 is CASSNDPGLIYEQYF. CDR3 coding DNA: TGTGCCAGCAGCAACGATCCGGGACTGATCTACGAGCAGTACTTC.

The chain joins TRBV18 to TRBJ2-7; the match to TRBD1 covers 8 bases. The CDR3 spans 16 residues. J gave up 1 base and V 3 bases, and 8 bases lay outside the gene matches. The V gene's germline CDR1 is KGHSH and CDR2 LQKENI. CDR3 in amino acids: CASSPIGQGGSYEQYF. In nucleotides, the CDR3 is TGTGCCAGCTCACCGATTGGACAGGGCGGTTCCTACGAGCAGTACTTC.

This chain uses TRBV7-2 with TRBJ1-2; the D gene is possibly TRBD1 (5 bases). Per germline, CDR1 SGHTA and CDR2 FQGNSA. The CDR3 length is 13 residues. The V gene lost 8 bases and the J gene lost 6 bases, with 16 bases spanning the gap. Written as DNA, the CDR3 is TGTGCCAGCGGGGCGGCCGCTTCGAATGGCTACACCTTC. This translates into CASGAAASNGYTF.

The J gene is TRBJ1-5, the V gene TRBV28, with a tentative D call TRBD1 (5 bases). The CDR3 runs 17 residues. CDR1 and CDR2 from the germline V gene are MDHEN and SYDVKM. Trimming shortened V by 6 bases and J by 6 bases, and 24 bases separated the two germline ends. The DNA for the CDR3 is TGTGCCAGCAGCACTAATCTTGGGGCAACGGGGGGTCAGCCCCAGCATTTT. Translation: CASSTNLGATGGQPQHF.

The V and J genes are TRBV4-1 and TRBJ2-7, with a tentative D call TRBD1 (5 bases). The CDR3 sequence is 16 residues long. V lost 3 bases to trimming and J lost 0 bases, with 15 bases between them. Germline loops: CDR1 MGHRA, CDR2 YSYEKL. The CDR3 DNA reads as TGCGCCAGCAGCCAGGATCGACAGATTGTCTCCTACGAGCAGTACTTC. This gives the protein CASSQDRQIVSYEQYF.

The rearrangement uses TRBV7-9 and TRBJ2-1, with D unresolved. V shed 5 bases and J shed 3 bases, with 5 bases lying between them. Germline loops: CDR1 SEHNR, CDR2 FQNEAQ (reference sequence). The CDR3 consists of 12 residues. DNA of the CDR3: TGTGCCAGCAGCGTCAACTACAATGAGCAGTTCTTC. This encodes CASSVNYNEQFF.

This chain uses TRBV28 with TRBJ2-2; TRBD1 is a possible D gene (6 bases). Trimming pared 6 bases from V and 6 bases from J, leaving 14 bases between. This CDR3 spans 14 amino acids. Germline lookup yields CDR1 MDHEN and CDR2 SYDVKM. The CDR3 sequence is CASSPPQGPGELFF. The CDR3 DNA reads as TGTGCCAGCAGCCCCCCACAGGGCCCCGGGGAGCTGTTTTTT.

The chain recombines TRBV27 with TRBJ2-2; 16 bases line up with TRBD2. J was trimmed by 7 bases and V by 10 bases; bases with no gene match: 21. CDR1 MNHEY and CDR2 SMNVEV come from the germline V gene (reference sequence). The CDR3 is 20 amino acids. CDR3 sequence reads: CAISVPGLAGGPVWRGELFF. The CDR3 DNA follows: TGTGCCATCTCGGTCCCGGGACTAGCGGGAGGGCCGGTTTGGCGCGGGGAGCTGTTTTTT.

This chain uses TRBV11-3 with TRBJ2-3; D uncertain. Trimming took off 5 bases at V and 2 bases at J, with 8 bases between the two ends. The CDR3 is made up of 13 amino acids. The germline V gene encodes CDR1 SGHNT and CDR2 YENEEA. The CDR3 is CASSNRDTDTQYF. The CDR3 DNA sequence: TGTGCCAGCAGCAATCGAGACACAGATACGCAGTATTTT.

The V call is TRBV28, the J call TRBJ1-5; no definite D call. Between the trimmed V and J ends, which lost 2 bases and 3 bases, there was a span of 8 bases. This CDR3 comprises 14 residues. Germline V gene sequence: CDR1 MDHEN, CDR2 SYDVKM. The CDR3 DNA follows: TGTGCCAGCAGTTTAGGAGGGAACAATCAGCCCCAGCATTTT. This sequence encodes CASSLGGNNQPQHF.